The clone carrying this T cell receptor beta chain occurred a few times. Its antigen is not known. A minimum of 5 micrograms of total RNA was extracted per sample. The data originate from a study of blood T cells in healthy people across ages. Trimming pared 4 bases from V and 7 bases from J, leaving 13 bases between. The CDR3 length is 14 residues. The germline CDR1 and CDR2 sequences are MNHNY and SVGAGI (reference sequence). Broader study findings: Diversity of TCR beta correlated strongly with naive T cell percentage.

PCR was performed a second time for about 6 to 12 cycles using a sample-barcoded 5' primer and a J-beta primer mix. Researchers report that a template-switch adaptor with 12 random nucleotides tagged each cDNA molecule. TCRdb reanalysed the 5' RACE reads using MiXCR and keeps one entry per CDR3 protein. This sample yields about 650,000 distinct CDR3 sequences, of which roughly 32% are seen a single time; approximately 15% belongs to the top ten. This TCR came from a woman of 80 years or more in good health. J is TRBJ1-4 and V is TRBV6-6; TRBD1 is a possible D gene (5 bases). The specimen was blood. The CDR3 DNA is TGTGCCAGCAGTTGGGGGATCCAAGGTGAAAAACTGTTTTTT. Amino acid sequence: CASSWGIQGEKLFF.